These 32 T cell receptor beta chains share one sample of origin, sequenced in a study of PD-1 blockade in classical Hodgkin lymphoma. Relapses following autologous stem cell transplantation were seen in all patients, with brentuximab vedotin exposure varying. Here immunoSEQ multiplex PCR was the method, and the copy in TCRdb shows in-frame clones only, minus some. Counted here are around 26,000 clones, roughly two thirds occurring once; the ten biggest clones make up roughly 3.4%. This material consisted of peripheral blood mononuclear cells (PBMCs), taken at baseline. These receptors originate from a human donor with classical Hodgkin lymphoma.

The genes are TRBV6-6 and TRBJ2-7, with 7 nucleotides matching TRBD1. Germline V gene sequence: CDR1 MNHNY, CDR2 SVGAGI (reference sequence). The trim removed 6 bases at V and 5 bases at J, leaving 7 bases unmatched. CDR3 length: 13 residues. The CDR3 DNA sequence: TGTGCCAGCAGCCGACAGGGTGTGGACGAGCAGTACTTC. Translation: CASSRQGVDEQYF.

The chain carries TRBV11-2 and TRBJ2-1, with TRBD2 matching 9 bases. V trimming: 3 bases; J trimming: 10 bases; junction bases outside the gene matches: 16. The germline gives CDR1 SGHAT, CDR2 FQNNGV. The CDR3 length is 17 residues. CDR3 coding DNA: TGTGCCAGCAGCTTCCACAAGCGGGGGGCAATACTAAAGGAGCAGTTCTTC. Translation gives CASSFHKRGAILKEQFF.

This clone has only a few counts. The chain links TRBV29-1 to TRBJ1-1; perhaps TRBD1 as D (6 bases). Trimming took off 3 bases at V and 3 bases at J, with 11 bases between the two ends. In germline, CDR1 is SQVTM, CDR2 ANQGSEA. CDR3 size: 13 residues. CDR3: CSVDPGADTEAFF. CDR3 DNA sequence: TGCAGCGTTGACCCGGGGGCTGACACTGAAGCTTTCTTT.

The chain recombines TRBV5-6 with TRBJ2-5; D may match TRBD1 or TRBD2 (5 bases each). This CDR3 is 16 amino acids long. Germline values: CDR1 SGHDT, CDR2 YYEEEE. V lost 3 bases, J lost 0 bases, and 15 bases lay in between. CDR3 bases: TGTGCCAGCAGCTCTGAGGGACGGACGTACCAAGAGACCCAGTACTTC. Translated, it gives CASSSEGRTYQETQYF.

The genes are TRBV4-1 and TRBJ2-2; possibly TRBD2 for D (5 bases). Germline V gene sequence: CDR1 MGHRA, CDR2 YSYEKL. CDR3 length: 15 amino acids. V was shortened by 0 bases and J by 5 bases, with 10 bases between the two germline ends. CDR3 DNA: TGCGCCAGCAGCCAAGAGAAGTCGGGAACCGGGGAGCTGTTTTTT. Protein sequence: CASSQEKSGTGELFF.

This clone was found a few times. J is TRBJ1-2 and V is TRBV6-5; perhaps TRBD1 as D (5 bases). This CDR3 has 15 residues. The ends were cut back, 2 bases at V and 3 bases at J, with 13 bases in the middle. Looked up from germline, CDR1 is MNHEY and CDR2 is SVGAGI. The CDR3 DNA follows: TGTGCCAGCAGTTACCGCGACAGACCCCACTATGGCTACACCTTC. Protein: CASSYRDRPHYGYTF.

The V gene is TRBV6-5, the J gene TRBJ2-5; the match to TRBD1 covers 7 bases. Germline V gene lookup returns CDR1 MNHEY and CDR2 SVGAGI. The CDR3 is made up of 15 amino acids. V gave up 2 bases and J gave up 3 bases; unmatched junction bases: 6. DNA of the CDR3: TGTGCCAGCAGTTACGGTGGGACAGACGAAGAGACCCAGTACTTC. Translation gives CASSYGGTDEETQYF.

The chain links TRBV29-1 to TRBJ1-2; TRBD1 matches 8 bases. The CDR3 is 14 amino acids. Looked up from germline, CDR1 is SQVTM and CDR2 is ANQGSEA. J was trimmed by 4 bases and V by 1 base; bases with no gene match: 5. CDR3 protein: CSVEGGGQGYGYTF. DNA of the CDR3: TGCAGCGTTGAAGGGGGCGGACAGGGCTATGGCTACACCTTC.

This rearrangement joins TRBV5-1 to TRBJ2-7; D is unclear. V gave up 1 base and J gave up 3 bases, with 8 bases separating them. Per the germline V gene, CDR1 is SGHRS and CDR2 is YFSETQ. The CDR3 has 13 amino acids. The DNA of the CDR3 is TGCGCCAGCAGCTTGTTGGGCAACTACGAGCAGTACTTC. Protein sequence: CASSLLGNYEQYF.

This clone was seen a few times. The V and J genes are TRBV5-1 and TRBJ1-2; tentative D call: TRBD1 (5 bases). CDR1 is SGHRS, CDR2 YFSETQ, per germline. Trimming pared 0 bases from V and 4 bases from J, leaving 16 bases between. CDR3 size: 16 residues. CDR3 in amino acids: CASSLERGDRAYGYTF. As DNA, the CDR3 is TGCGCCAGCAGCTTGGAGCGAGGGGACCGCGCCTATGGCTACACCTTC.

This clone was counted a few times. CDR3 in DNA: TGTGCCAGCAGTTTAGACAGGAGGAACTATGGCTACACCTTC. Protein: CASSLDRRNYGYTF. The J gene is TRBJ1-2, the V gene TRBV27, with a weak D call TRBD1 (6 bases). Germline loops: CDR1 MNHEY, CDR2 SMNVEV (reference sequence). V lost 2 bases to trimming and J lost 2 bases, with 9 bases between them. This CDR3 is 14 amino acids long.

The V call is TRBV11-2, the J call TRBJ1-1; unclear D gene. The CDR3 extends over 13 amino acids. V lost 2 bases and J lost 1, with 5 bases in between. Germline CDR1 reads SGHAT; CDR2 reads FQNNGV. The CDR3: CASSLFGNTEAFF. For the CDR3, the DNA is TGTGCCAGCAGCTTATTTGGGAACACTGAAGCTTTCTTT.

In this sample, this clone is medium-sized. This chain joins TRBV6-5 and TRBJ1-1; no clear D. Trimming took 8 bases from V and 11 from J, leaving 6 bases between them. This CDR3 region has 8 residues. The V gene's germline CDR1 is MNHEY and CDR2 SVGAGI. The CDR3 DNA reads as TGTGCCAGCTATGGTGCTTTCTTT. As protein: CASYGAFF.

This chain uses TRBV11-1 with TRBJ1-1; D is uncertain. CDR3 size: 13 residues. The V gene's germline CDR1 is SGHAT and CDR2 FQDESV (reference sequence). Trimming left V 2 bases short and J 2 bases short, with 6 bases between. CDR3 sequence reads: CASSLHGNTEAFF. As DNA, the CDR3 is TGTGCCAGCAGCTTACACGGTAACACTGAAGCTTTCTTT.

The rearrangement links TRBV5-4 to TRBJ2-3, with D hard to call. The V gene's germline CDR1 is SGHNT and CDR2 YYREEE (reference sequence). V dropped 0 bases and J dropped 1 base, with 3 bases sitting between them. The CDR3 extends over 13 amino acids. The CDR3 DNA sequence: TGTGCCAGCAGCTTGGGTGGCACAGATACGCAGTATTTT. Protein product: CASSLGGTDTQYF.

The CDR3 DNA sequence: TGTGCCAGCAGCTTAGCAGGGTGGAAAGATGGCTACACCTTC. It encodes CASSLAGWKDGYTF. The rearrangement uses TRBV7-9 and TRBJ1-2; D is ambiguous. V was pared by 0 bases and J by 6 bases, with 11 bases between. Germline assignment: CDR1 SEHNR and CDR2 FQNEAQ (reference sequence). CDR3 length: 14 amino acids.

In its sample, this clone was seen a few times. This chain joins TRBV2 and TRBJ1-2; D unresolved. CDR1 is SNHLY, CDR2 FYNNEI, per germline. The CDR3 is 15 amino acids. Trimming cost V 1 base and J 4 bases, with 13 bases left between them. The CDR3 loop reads CASSEVPQTPYGYTF. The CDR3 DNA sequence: TGTGCCAGCAGTGAAGTTCCACAAACCCCCTATGGCTACACCTTC.

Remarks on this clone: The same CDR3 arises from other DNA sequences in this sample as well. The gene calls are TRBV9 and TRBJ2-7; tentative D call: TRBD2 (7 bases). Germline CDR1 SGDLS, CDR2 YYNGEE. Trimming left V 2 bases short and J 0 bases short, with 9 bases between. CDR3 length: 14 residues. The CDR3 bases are TGTGCCAGCAGCGTCGGGGGGCCCTCCTACGAGCAGTACTTC. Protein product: CASSVGGPSYEQYF.

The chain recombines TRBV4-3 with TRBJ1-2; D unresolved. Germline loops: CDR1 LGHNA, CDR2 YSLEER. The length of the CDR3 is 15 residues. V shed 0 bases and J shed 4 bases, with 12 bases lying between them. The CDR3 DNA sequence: TGCGCCAGCAGCCAAGAGGTCCCAGGACTCTATGGCTACACCTTC. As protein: CASSQEVPGLYGYTF.

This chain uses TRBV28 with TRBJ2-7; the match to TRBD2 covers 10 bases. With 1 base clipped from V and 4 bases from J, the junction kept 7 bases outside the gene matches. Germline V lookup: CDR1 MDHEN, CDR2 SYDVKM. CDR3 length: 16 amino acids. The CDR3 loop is CASSLSTSGDTYEQYF. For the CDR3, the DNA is TGTGCCAGCAGTTTATCTACTAGCGGGGATACGTACGAGCAGTACTTC.

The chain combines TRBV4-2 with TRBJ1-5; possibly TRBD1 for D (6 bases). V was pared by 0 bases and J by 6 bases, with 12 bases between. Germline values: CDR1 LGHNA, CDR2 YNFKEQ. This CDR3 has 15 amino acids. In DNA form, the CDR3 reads TGTGCCAGCAGCCAAGAAGACAGGACGGGTCAGCCCCAGCATTTT. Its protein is CASSQEDRTGQPQHF.

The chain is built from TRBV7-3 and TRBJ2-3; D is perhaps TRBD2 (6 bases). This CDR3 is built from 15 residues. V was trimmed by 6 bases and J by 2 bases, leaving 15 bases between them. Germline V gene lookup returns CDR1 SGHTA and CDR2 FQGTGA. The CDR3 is CASSEMGGNTDTQYF. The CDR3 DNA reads TGTGCCAGCAGTGAGATGGGGGGTAACACAGATACGCAGTATTTT.

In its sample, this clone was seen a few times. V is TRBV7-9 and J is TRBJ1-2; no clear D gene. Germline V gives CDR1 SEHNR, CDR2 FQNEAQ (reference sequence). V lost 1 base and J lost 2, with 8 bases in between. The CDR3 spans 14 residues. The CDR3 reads CASSLVQVNYGYTF. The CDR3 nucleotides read TGTGCCAGCAGCTTAGTTCAGGTCAACTATGGCTACACCTTC.

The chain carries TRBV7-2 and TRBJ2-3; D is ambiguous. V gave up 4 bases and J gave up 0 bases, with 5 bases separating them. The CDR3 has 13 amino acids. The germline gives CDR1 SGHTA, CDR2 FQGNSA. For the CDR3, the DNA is TGTGCCAGCAGCTCCACTAGCACAGATACGCAGTATTTT. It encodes CASSSTSTDTQYF.

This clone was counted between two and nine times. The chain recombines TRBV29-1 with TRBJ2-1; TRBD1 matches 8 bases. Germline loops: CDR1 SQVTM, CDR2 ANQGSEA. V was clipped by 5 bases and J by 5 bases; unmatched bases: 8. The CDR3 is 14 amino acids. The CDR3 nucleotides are TGCAGCGTTAGGAGGACAGGGATCGACAATGAGCAGTTCTTC. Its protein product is CSVRRTGIDNEQFF.

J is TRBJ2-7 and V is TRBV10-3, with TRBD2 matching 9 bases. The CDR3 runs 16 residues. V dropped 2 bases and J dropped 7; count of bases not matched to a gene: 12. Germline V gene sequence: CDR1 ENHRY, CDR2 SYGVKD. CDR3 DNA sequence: TGTGCCATCAGTGAGGCTAGCGGGGATTTGGTGGGGGAGCAGTACTTC. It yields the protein CAISEASGDLVGEQYF.

The CDR3 DNA reads TGTGCCAGCTCACCGGGACAGGGTGTTGGAAACACCATATATTTT. Translating it yields CASSPGQGVGNTIYF. The rearrangement links TRBV18 to TRBJ1-3; 9 nucleotides match TRBD1. V dropped 3 bases and J dropped 3; count of bases not matched to a gene: 3. Germline CDR1 KGHSH, CDR2 LQKENI. This CDR3 contains 15 residues.

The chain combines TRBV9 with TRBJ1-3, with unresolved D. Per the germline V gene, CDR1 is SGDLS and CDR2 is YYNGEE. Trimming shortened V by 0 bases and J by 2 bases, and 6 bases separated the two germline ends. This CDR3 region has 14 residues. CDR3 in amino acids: CASSVGRPGNTIYF. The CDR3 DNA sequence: TGTGCCAGCAGCGTAGGCAGGCCTGGAAACACCATATATTTT.

CDR3 bases: TGTGCCAGCAGCCAAGCTGTATACCAACAAGAGACCCAGTACTTC. It specifies CASSQAVYQQETQYF. This sequence joins TRBV4-2 and TRBJ2-5; D call uncertain. This CDR3 is 15 amino acids long. Looked up from germline, CDR1 is LGHNA and CDR2 is YNFKEQ. V dropped 1 base and J dropped 2 bases, with 11 bases sitting between them.

CDR3: CASLGTASTDTQYF. In DNA form, the CDR3 reads TGTGCCAGCTTAGGGACAGCTAGCACAGATACGCAGTATTTT. The rearrangement uses TRBV18 and TRBJ2-3; 7 bases are a match to TRBD1. The CDR3 spans 14 residues. Trimming took 7 bases from V and 0 from J; bases not matched to a gene: 4. The germline V gene has CDR1 KGHSH and CDR2 LQKENI.

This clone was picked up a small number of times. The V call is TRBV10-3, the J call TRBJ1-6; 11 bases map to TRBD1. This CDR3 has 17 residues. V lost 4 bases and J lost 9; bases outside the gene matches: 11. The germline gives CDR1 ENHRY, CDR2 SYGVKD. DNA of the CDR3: TGTGCCATCAGTGTCAACCCCGGGGACAGGGGGTCTTCACCCCTCCACTTT. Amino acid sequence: CAISVNPGDRGSSPLHF.

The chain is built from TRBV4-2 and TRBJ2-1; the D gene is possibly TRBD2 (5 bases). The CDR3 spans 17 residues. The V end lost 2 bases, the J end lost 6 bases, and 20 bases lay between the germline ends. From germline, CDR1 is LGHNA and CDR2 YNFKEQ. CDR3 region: CASSQPPDEGLINEQFF. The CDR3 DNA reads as TGTGCCAGCAGCCAACCTCCCGACGAGGGTCTTATCAATGAGCAGTTCTTC.